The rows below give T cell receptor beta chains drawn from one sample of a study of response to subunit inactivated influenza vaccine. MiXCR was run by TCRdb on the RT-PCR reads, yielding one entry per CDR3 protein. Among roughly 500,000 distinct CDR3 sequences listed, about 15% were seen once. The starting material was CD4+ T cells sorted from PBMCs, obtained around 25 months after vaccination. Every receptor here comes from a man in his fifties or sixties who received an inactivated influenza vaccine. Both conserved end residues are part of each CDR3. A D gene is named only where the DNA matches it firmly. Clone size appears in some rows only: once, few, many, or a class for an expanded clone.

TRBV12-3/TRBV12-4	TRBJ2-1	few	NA	TGTGCCAGCAGTTTTGGGCTAGCTGAAGCCTACAATGAGCAGTTCTTC	CASSFGLAEAYNEQFF
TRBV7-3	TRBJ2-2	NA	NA	TGTGCCAGCAGCTTTTTGACTTCCAACACCGGGGAGCTGTTTTTT	CASSFLTSNTGELFF
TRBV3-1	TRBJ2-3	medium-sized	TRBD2	TGTGCCAGCAGTTCAAGCGGGGCGGCGGGAGATACGCAGTATTTT	CASSSSGAAGDTQYF
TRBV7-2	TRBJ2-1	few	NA	TGTGCCAGCAGCTTCAGGGGTGAGCAGTTCTTC	CASSFRGEQFF
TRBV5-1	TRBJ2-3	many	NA	TGCGCCAGCAGCTTGGCCGGGACCGACACAGATACGCAGTATTTT	CASSLAGTDTDTQYF
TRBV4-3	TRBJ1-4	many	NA	TGCGCCAGCAGCCAAGATTACACCCGCAATGAAAAACTGTTTTTT	CASSQDYTRNEKLFF
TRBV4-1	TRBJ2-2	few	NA	TGCGCCAGCAGCCAAGAGTGGGCCAACACCGGGGAGCTGTTTTTT	CASSQEWANTGELFF
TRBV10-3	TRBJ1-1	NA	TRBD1	TGTGCCATCAGTGAGTCCCCGAGGACAGGGGGCCGGAACACTGAAGCTTTCTTT	CAISESPRTGGRNTEAFF
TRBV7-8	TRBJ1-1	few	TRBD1	TGTGCCAGCAGCTTAGTCCAGGGGGCGCGGGAAGCTTTCTTT	CASSLVQGAREAFF
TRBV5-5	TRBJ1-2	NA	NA	TGTGCCAGCAGCTTGGACGGAAGCGGCTACACCTTC	CASSLDGSGYTF
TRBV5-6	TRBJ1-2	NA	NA	TGTGCCAGCAGCTTGGTTTCTTTGGGACGGAACTATGGCTACACCTTC	CASSLVSLGRNYGYTF
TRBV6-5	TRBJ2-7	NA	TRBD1	TGTGCACGGGACAGGGGGCCCGAGCAGTACTTC	CARDRGPEQYF